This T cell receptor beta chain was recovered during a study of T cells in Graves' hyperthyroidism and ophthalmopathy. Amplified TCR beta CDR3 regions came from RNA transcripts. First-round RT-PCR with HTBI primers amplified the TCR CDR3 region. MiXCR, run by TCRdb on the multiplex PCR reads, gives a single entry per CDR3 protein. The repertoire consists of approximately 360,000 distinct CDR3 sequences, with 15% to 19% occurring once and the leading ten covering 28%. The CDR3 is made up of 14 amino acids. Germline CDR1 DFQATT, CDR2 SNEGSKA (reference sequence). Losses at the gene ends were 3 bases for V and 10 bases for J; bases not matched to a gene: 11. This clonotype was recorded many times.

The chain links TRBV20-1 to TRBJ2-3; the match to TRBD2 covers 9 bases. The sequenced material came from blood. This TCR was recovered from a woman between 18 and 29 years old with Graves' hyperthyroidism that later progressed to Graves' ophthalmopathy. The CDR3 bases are TGCAGTGCTAGGCGTAGCGGGAGTAGCCCCTCGCAGTATTTT. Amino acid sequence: CSARRSGSSPSQYF.